Listed here are 12 T cell receptor beta chains from one sample, sequenced in a study of T cell repertoires in cytomegalovirus infection. TCRdb analysed the reads with MiXCR anew, one entry per CDR3 protein. The repertoire holds 20,000 to 25,000 distinct CDR3 sequences, with about 40% as singletons. Their antigen targets remain unknown. The sequencing here drew on CD8+ T cells from cultured PBMCs, taken from culture after CMV antigen stimulation. The receptors shown here come from a human donor in good health (CMV status not recorded). Some clones in this sample may be carry-over from other donors' samples.

This clonotype occurred a few times. The chain has TRBV5-6 and TRBJ1-1; 9 bases are a match to TRBD1. Unmatched junction bases numbered 10, after V lost 7 bases and J lost 0 bases. There are 16 residues in the CDR3. The germline V gene has CDR1 SGHDT and CDR2 YYEEEE. Here the CDR3 reads CASPTGGLFMNTEAFF. CDR3 nucleotides: TGTGCCAGCCCTACAGGGGGCCTATTCATGAACACTGAAGCTTTCTTT.

This clonotype was counted ten times or more. The J gene is TRBJ2-1, the V gene TRBV7-4, with TRBD1 matching over 11 bases. From germline, CDR1 is SGHVT and CDR2 SQSDAQ. This CDR3 region has 16 residues. V gave up 5 bases and J gave up 5 bases; unmatched junction bases: 8. The CDR3 protein is CASSPADRGRHNEQFF. The CDR3 DNA sequence: TGTGCCAGCAGCCCGGCGGACAGGGGGCGACACAATGAGCAGTTCTTC.

The chain recombines TRBV28 with TRBJ2-5; 10 positions match TRBD2. Germline V gene sequence: CDR1 MDHEN, CDR2 SYDVKM. Germline trimming cut 4 bases from V and 5 bases from J; bases unmatched to any gene: 10. The CDR3 consists of 16 residues. CDR3 loop: CASSSTGLAEEETQYF. Written as DNA, the CDR3 is TGTGCCAGCAGTTCTACAGGACTAGCGGAGGAGGAGACCCAGTACTTC.

The table lists this clonotype with many counts. V is TRBV7-3 and J is TRBJ2-1; 14 nucleotides agree with TRBD2. Germline CDR1 reads SGHTA; CDR2 reads FQGTGA. After removal of 4 bases from V and 9 bases from J, the junction contained 8 bases not matched to a gene. The CDR3 loop spans 16 amino acids. The CDR3 sequence: CASSSSGTSGGFEQFF. In DNA, the CDR3 is TGTGCCAGCAGCTCTTCCGGGACTAGCGGGGGCTTTGAGCAGTTCTTC. Based on the CDR3 plus reference TRBV7-3 and TRBJ2-1, the full variable domain is GAGVSQTPSNKVTEKGKYVELRCDPISGHTALYWYRQSLGQGPEFLIYFQGTGAADDSGLPNDRFFAVRPEGSVSTLKIQRTERGDSAVYLCASSSSGTSGGFEQFFGPGTRLTVL.

The genes are TRBV11-3 and TRBJ2-7; D may be TRBD1 or TRBD2 (5 bases each). The ends were cut back, 1 base at V and 0 bases at J, with 7 bases in the middle. There are 14 residues in the CDR3. Germline CDR1 reads SGHNT; CDR2 reads YENEEA. In DNA, the CDR3 is TGTGCCAGCAGCTTAGGGGGGAGCTCCTACGAGCAGTACTTC. Its translation is CASSLGGSSYEQYF.

V and J are TRBV7-6 and TRBJ2-3; no firm D call. The length of the CDR3 is 14 residues. The V end was cut by 5 bases, the J end by 2 bases, with 11 bases between. Germline V gives CDR1 SGHVS, CDR2 FNYEAQ. This CDR3 reads CASSPGPYTDTQYF. The DNA of the CDR3 is TGTGCCAGCAGCCCCGGACCCTACACAGATACGCAGTATTTT.

There are many counts of this clonotype. The chain is built from TRBV19 and TRBJ1-5; tentative D call: TRBD1 (6 bases). This CDR3 is built from 18 residues. Germline V gives CDR1 LNHDA, CDR2 SQIVND (reference sequence). Trimming removed 7 bases from V and 1 base from J, with 23 bases in between. CDR3 nucleotide sequence: TGTGCCAGTACCGCAGACGTCGTAGACAGGATAAGCAATCAGCCCCAGCATTTT. Its protein product is CASTADVVDRISNQPQHF.

This clonotype was observed a few times. This chain uses TRBV7-6 with TRBJ2-3; weak D call: TRBD1 (5 bases). In germline, CDR1 is SGHVS, CDR2 FNYEAQ. The CDR3 is 15 amino acids. V was cut by 3 bases and J by 0 bases, with 10 bases left in between. CDR3 coding DNA: TGTGCCAGCAGCTTGGGGCCTAGGAGCACAGATACGCAGTATTTT. Translation: CASSLGPRSTDTQYF.

This chain links TRBV6-1 with TRBJ1-5, with D unresolved. This CDR3 region has 14 residues. Germline V lookup: CDR1 MNHNS, CDR2 SASEGT. Trimming cost V 5 bases and J 6 bases, with 14 bases left between them. CDR3 coding DNA: TGTGCCAGCAGTTATTGGTCGTTAGTTCAGCCCCAGCATTTT. Translation: CASSYWSLVQPQHF.

The rearrangement uses TRBV2 and TRBJ1-5; possibly TRBD1 for D (5 bases). The CDR3 consists of 15 residues. V shed 5 bases and J shed 5 bases, with 16 bases lying between them. CDR1 and CDR2 from the germline V gene are SNHLY and FYNNEI. The CDR3 nucleotides read TGTGCCAGCAGTTACCACCGGGACGAGCATCAGCCCCAGCATTTT. Protein: CASSYHRDEHQPQHF.

The chain couples TRBV6-6 to TRBJ2-2, with 16 nucleotides matching TRBD2. CDR1 is MNHNY, CDR2 SVGAGI, per germline (reference sequence). There are 17 residues in the CDR3. The V segment lost 6 bases and the J segment 6 bases; nucleotides outside the gene matches: 7. CDR3 residues: CASRQTGTSGGAGELFF. CDR3 nucleotides: TGTGCCAGCAGACAGACCGGGACTAGCGGGGGGGCCGGGGAGCTGTTTTTT.

This chain links TRBV4-3 with TRBJ1-1, with D possibly TRBD1 on 6 matching bases. CDR1 is LGHNA, CDR2 YSLEER, per germline. V lost 3 bases to trimming and J lost 10 bases, with 18 bases between them. The CDR3 runs to 14 residues. The CDR3 loop is CASSHRPSGRGAFF. As DNA, the CDR3 is TGCGCCAGCAGCCATCGCCCCTCGGGCAGGGGAGCTTTCTTT.